These 27 T cell receptor beta chains were sequenced from one sample in a study of regulatory T cells in long-lasting Graves disease. The time point denotes: persistent/refractory GD, antithyroid drugs over 5 years with positive TRAb. PBMCs provided the RNA from which the TCR library was made. Building of the TCR beta libraries involved iRepertoire HTBI primers and Arm-PCR of CDR3 regions. TCRdb used MiXCR to reprocess the multiplex PCR reads, holding one entry per CDR3 protein. The sample yields roughly 450,000 distinct CDR3 sequences, approximately 23% seen once. The sequencing here drew on peripheral blood mononuclear cells (PBMCs), taken when the disease was refractory, from a patient treated with antithyroid drugs. These receptors were obtained from a female donor with Graves disease.

This clonotype came up a few times. The rearrangement uses TRBV30 and TRBJ2-2; possibly TRBD1 or TRBD2 for D (6 bases each). Trimming cost V 1 base and J 4 bases, with 13 bases left between them. From germline, CDR1 is GTSNPN and CDR2 SVGIG (reference sequence). This CDR3 is 15 amino acids long. The CDR3 spells CAWSGRGRGTGELFF. The CDR3, as DNA: TGTGCCTGGAGTGGCCGGGGGCGCGGCACCGGGGAGCTGTTTTTT.

V usage is TRBV5-6 and J usage is TRBJ1-1, with 7 nucleotides matching TRBD1. Germline trimming cut 1 base from V and 3 bases from J; bases unmatched to any gene: 3. The length of the CDR3 is 14 residues. In germline, CDR1 is SGHDT, CDR2 YYEEEE. Here the CDR3 DNA reads TGTGCCAGCAGCTTGCAGGGGGGTTACACTGAAGCTTTCTTT. Encoded protein: CASSLQGGYTEAFF.

This clonotype was seen only a few times. V usage is TRBV10-3 and J usage is TRBJ1-1, with D maybe TRBD1 (5 bases). V dropped 10 bases and J dropped 3 bases, with 21 bases sitting between them. The CDR3 is made up of 15 amino acids. Germline CDR1 ENHRY, CDR2 SYGVKD. CDR3 nucleotides: TGTGCCACGACTGTCCCGGGACGTGGGGACACTGAAGCTTTCTTT. This translates into CATTVPGRGDTEAFF.

The V call is TRBV6-2 or TRBV6-3, the J call TRBJ2-7; 7 bases match TRBD2. The CDR3 length is 15 residues. CDR1 MNHEY and CDR2 SVGEGT come from the germline V gene. V was clipped by 0 bases and J by 7 bases; unmatched bases: 9. CDR3 loop: CASSYSHESGGEQYF. The CDR3 DNA follows: TGTGCCAGCAGTTACTCGCACGAGTCGGGAGGTGAGCAGTACTTC.

This clonotype occurred once. The chain links TRBV19 to TRBJ1-5; D perhaps matches TRBD1 (6 bases). Looked up from germline, CDR1 is LNHDA and CDR2 is SQIVND (reference sequence). The CDR3 has 14 residues. Trimming left V 4 bases short and J 7 bases short, with 14 bases between. CDR3 nucleotide sequence: TGTGCCAGTAGTAAAGACAGGAAGAACCAGCCCCAGCATTTT. The encoded protein is CASSKDRKNQPQHF.

This clonotype was recorded at least ten times. The rearrangement joins TRBV7-8 to TRBJ1-2; 9 bases line up with TRBD1. V lost 5 bases to trimming and J lost 3 bases; unmatched junction nucleotides: 7. Germline V gives CDR1 SGHVS, CDR2 FQNEAQ. CDR3 size: 15 residues. CDR3 in amino acids: CASSPQGQGYYGYTF. CDR3 DNA: TGTGCCAGCAGCCCCCAGGGACAGGGTTACTATGGCTACACCTTC.

V and J are TRBV20-1 and TRBJ1-5; 7 bases are shared with TRBD1. This CDR3 is 15 amino acids long. V dropped 2 bases and J dropped 2; count of bases not matched to a gene: 6. In germline, CDR1 is DFQATT, CDR2 SNEGSKA (reference sequence). The DNA of the CDR3 is TGCAGTGCTAGACCTACTACAGGGGGCAATCAGCCCCAGCATTTT. Protein: CSARPTTGGNQPQHF.

This clonotype was recorded many times. The genes are TRBV6-1 and TRBJ1-2; a weak D match, TRBD1 (5 bases). Germline V gives CDR1 MNHNS, CDR2 SASEGT. The ends were cut back, 8 bases at V and 1 base at J, with 17 bases in the middle. This CDR3 is 15 amino acids long. The CDR3 loop is CASAGGGVDNYGYTF. The CDR3 bases are TGTGCCAGCGCTGGGGGAGGAGTCGATAACTATGGCTACACCTTC.

This clonotype was seen repeatedly, ten times or more. The rearrangement joins TRBV7-2 to TRBJ2-5; D may be TRBD2 (6 bases). V was clipped by 5 bases and J by 2 bases, with 15 bases between them. The germline gives CDR1 SGHTA, CDR2 FQGNSA. This CDR3 has 15 residues. CDR3: CASSPQVGGQETQYF. CDR3 nucleotide sequence: TGTGCCAGCAGCCCCCAAGTTGGGGGGCAAGAGACCCAGTACTTC.

This clonotype has only a few counts. The gene calls are TRBV4-3 and TRBJ2-7, with D unresolved. Germline V gene lookup returns CDR1 LGHNA and CDR2 YSLEER. The CDR3 is 13 amino acids. V lost 2 bases and J 3 bases, leaving 8 bases between the germline ends. This CDR3 is CASSQRVDYEQYF. The CDR3 DNA reads TGCGCCAGCAGCCAAAGGGTGGACTACGAGCAGTACTTC.

V and J are TRBV12-3 or TRBV12-4 and TRBJ2-4; either TRBD1 or TRBD2 may fit D (5 bases each). V was shortened by 6 bases and J by 5 bases, with 11 bases between the two germline ends. The CDR3 runs to 13 residues. Here the CDR3 DNA reads TGTGCCAGCAGCCCCCCGGGGCAAAACATTCAGTACTTC. This codes for CASSPPGQNIQYF.

This rearrangement joins TRBV15 to TRBJ2-6, with 7 bases aligning to TRBD1. From germline, CDR1 is LNHNV and CDR2 YYDKDF (reference sequence). The CDR3 has 17 amino acids. The V segment lost 6 bases and the J segment 4 bases; nucleotides outside the gene matches: 12. The CDR3 sequence: CATSLGIQGSGANVLTF. In DNA form, the CDR3 reads TGTGCCACCAGTCTGGGGATACAGGGGTCCGGGGCCAACGTCCTGACTTTC.

The chain couples TRBV28 to TRBJ2-1, with D tentatively TRBD1 or TRBD2 (5 bases each). CDR3 length equals 16 residues. Between the trimmed V and J ends, which lost 1 base and 0 bases, there was a span of 10 bases. Germline V gene sequence: CDR1 MDHEN, CDR2 SYDVKM. The CDR3 DNA sequence: TGTGCCAGCAGTTTATTCGGGGCCAGCTCCTACAATGAGCAGTTCTTC. It translates to CASSLFGASSYNEQFF. The full variable domain, rest sourced from reference TRBV28 and TRBJ2-1, is DVKVTQSSRYLVKRTGEKVFLECVQDMDHENMFWYRQDPGLGLRLIYFSYDVKMKEKGDIPEGYSVSREKKERFSLILESASTNQTSMYLCASSLFGASSYNEQFFGPGTRLTVL.

This clonotype occurred many times. The chain uses TRBV12-3 or TRBV12-4 and TRBJ1-5, with D unresolved. This CDR3 spans 14 amino acids. The V and J ends lost 5 bases and 2 bases respectively, with 10 bases between them. The DNA for the CDR3 is TGTGCCAGCAGTCAGAATAACGGCAATCAGCCCCAGCATTTT. This sequence encodes CASSQNNGNQPQHF.

This clonotype was counted many times. The chain uses TRBV28 and TRBJ1-2; 7 bases match TRBD1. The germline V gene has CDR1 MDHEN and CDR2 SYDVKM. The junction had 4 bases not matched to a gene; V was cut back by 8 bases and J by 4 bases. The CDR3 has 12 residues. The CDR3 reads CASLGQPYGYTF. The CDR3 nucleotides are TGTGCCAGCTTGGGACAGCCCTATGGCTACACCTTC.

The chain joins TRBV7-9 to TRBJ2-7, with 9 bases that match TRBD1. Germline values: CDR1 SEHNR, CDR2 FQNEAQ (reference sequence). J was trimmed by 4 bases and V by 2 bases; bases with no gene match: 3. The CDR3 spans 14 residues. The DNA of the CDR3 is TGTGCCAGCAGCTTAACAGGGGGCGAATACGAGCAGTACTTC. Translated: CASSLTGGEYEQYF.

The CDR3 region has the DNA TGTGCCAGCAGTGACAATGCCCAGAGAGGGGTCGAGCAGTACTTC. Translated: CASSDNAQRGVEQYF. V is TRBV25-1 and J is TRBJ2-7; tentatively, D is TRBD1 or TRBD2 (5 bases each). Germline V gene sequence: CDR1 MGHDK, CDR2 SYGVNS. Between the trimmed V and J ends, which lost 3 bases and 6 bases, there was a span of 18 bases. The CDR3 extends over 15 amino acids.

This clonotype has a count of ten or more. The chain is built from TRBV7-9 and TRBJ1-2; maybe TRBD1 (5 bases). The CDR3 length is 15 residues. The V end lost 2 bases, the J end lost 7 bases, and 17 bases lay between the germline ends. CDR1 and CDR2 (germline): SEHNR, FQNEAQ (reference sequence). CDR3 residues: CASSLSRSNGGGYTF. The CDR3 region has the DNA TGTGCCAGCAGCTTATCCCGATCAAATGGGGGTGGCTACACCTTC.

This chain joins TRBV28 and TRBJ1-2; TRBD1 agrees at 9 bases. The junction had 4 bases not matched to a gene; V was cut back by 5 bases and J by 3 bases. Germline CDR1 is MDHEN and CDR2 is SYDVKM. The CDR3 loop spans 14 amino acids. The CDR3 bases are TGTGCCAGCAGTGGGGGGACAGGGTACTATGGCTACACCTTC. Its translation is CASSGGTGYYGYTF.

On this clonotype: As the CDR3 is not closed by the conserved phenylalanine or tryptophan, this likely results from a read error. This sequence joins TRBV28 and TRBJ2-7; 9 nucleotides agree with TRBD2. Trimming took 6 bases from V and 2 from J; bases not matched to a gene: 5. Germline V gene lookup returns CDR1 MDHEN and CDR2 SYDVKM. The CDR3 contains 14 residues. CDR3 region: CASRGGTSTYEQYL. The CDR3 DNA is TGTGCCAGCAGAGGAGGGACTAGCACCTACGAGCAGTACCTC.

Ten or more counts support this clonotype. This chain uses TRBV6-5 with TRBJ1-2; D not certain. V lost 4 bases and J lost 8, with 20 bases in between. The V gene's germline CDR1 is MNHEY and CDR2 SVGAGI. The length of the CDR3 is 15 residues. CDR3 sequence: CASSLSFGGGGGYTF. The DNA of the CDR3 is TGTGCCAGCAGTTTGAGTTTTGGAGGAGGAGGAGGCTACACCTTC.

Only a few counts were recorded for this clonotype. The rearrangement joins TRBV15 to TRBJ1-5; D is ambiguous. The CDR3 consists of 16 residues. Germline V gene sequence: CDR1 LNHNV, CDR2 YYDKDF (reference sequence). The germline V and J ends were trimmed by 5 bases and 0 bases, with 14 bases remaining between them. The chain's CDR3 is CATSARRGYSNQPQHF. CDR3 coding DNA: TGTGCCACCAGCGCGAGAAGAGGGTATAGCAATCAGCCCCAGCATTTT.

This clonotype appeared many times. The V gene is TRBV28, the J gene TRBJ1-2, with 7 bases that match TRBD1. The V gene's germline CDR1 is MDHEN and CDR2 SYDVKM. V was pared by 6 bases and J by 2 bases, with 6 bases of the junction left unmatched. The CDR3 loop spans 14 amino acids. CDR3 in DNA: TGTGCCAGCAGCACCCAGGGACAGAACTATGGCTACACCTTC. Its translation is CASSTQGQNYGYTF.

In this sample, this clonotype turned up a few times. The rearrangement joins TRBV18 to TRBJ1-2, with D hard to call. CDR1 KGHSH and CDR2 LQKENI come from the germline V gene. The V end was cut by 3 bases, the J end by 8 bases, with 13 bases between. This CDR3 has 13 residues. The CDR3 reads CASSPIGVPGYTF. The CDR3 nucleotides are TGTGCCAGCTCACCGATTGGGGTTCCCGGCTACACCTTC.

This clonotype was seen at least ten times. The genes are TRBV6-1 and TRBJ1-4, with a tentative D call TRBD1 (6 bases). The V end was cut by 6 bases, the J end by 10 bases, with 15 bases between. Per the germline V gene, CDR1 is MNHNS and CDR2 is SASEGT. CDR3 length equals 13 residues. The CDR3 region is CASSTGSSGKLFF. The CDR3 coding sequence is TGTGCCAGCAGCACAGGGTCTTCGGGAAAACTGTTTTTT.

Many counts were recorded for this clonotype. This chain uses TRBV6-1 with TRBJ2-5, with D possibly being TRBD1 or TRBD2 (5 bases each). The CDR3 totals 15 residues. V gave up 6 bases and J gave up 5 bases, with 19 bases separating them. From germline, CDR1 is MNHNS and CDR2 SASEGT. CDR3 sequence: CASRGPGPTGETQYF. CDR3 nucleotides: TGTGCCAGCAGGGGTCCGGGACCCACCGGGGAGACCCAGTACTTC.

Only one count was recorded for this clonotype. The genes are TRBV28 and TRBJ1-1; TRBD1 is a possible D gene (6 bases). Germline values: CDR1 MDHEN, CDR2 SYDVKM. V shed 1 base and J shed 0 bases, with 12 bases lying between them. CDR3 length equals 16 residues. CDR3 region: CASSLLQGQMNTEAFF. CDR3 nucleotide sequence: TGTGCCAGCAGTTTATTACAAGGACAGATGAACACTGAAGCTTTCTTT.